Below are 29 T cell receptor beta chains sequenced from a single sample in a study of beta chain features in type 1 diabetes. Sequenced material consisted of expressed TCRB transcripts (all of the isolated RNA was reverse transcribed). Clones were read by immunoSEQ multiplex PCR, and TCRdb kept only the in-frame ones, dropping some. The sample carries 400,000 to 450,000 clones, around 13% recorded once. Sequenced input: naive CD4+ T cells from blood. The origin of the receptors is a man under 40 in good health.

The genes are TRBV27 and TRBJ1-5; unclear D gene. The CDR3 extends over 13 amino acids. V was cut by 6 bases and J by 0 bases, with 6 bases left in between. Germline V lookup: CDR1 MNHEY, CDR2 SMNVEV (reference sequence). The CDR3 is CASRQYSNQPQHF. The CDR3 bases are TGTGCCAGCAGGCAATATAGCAATCAGCCCCAGCATTTT.

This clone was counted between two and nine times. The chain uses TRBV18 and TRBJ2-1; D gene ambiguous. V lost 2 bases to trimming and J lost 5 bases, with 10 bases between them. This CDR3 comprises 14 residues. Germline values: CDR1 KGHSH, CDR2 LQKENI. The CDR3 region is CASSPFLRDNEQFF. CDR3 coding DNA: TGTGCCAGCTCACCATTTCTACGGGACAATGAGCAGTTCTTC.

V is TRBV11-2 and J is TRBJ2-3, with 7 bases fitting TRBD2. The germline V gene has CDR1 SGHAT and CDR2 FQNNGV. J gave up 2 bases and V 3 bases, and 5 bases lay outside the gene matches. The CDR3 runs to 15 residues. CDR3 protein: CASSLGAGNTDTQYF. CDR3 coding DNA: TGTGCCAGCAGCTTGGGAGCGGGGAACACAGATACGCAGTATTTT.

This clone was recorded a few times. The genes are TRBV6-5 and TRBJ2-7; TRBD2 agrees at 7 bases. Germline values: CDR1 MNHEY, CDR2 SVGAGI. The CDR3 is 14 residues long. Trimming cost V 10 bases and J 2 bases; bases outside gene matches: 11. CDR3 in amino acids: CATGVAGLPYEQYF. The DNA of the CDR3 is TGTGCCACAGGAGTAGCGGGTCTACCCTACGAGCAGTACTTC.

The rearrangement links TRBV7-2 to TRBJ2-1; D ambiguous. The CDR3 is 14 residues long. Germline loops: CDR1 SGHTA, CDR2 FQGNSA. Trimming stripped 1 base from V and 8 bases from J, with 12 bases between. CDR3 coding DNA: TGTGCCAGCAGCTTAGTGCGAGATCAGCATGAGCAGTTCTTC. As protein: CASSLVRDQHEQFF.

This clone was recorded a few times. The CDR3 bases are TGTGCCAGCAGCCAGACGGCCGGGCTCTACAATGAGCAGTTCTTC. It yields the protein CASSQTAGLYNEQFF. V and J are TRBV6-6 and TRBJ2-1; no reliable D call. CDR3 length: 15 residues. The germline CDR1 and CDR2 sequences are MNHNY and SVGAGI (reference sequence). V gave up 6 bases and J gave up 3 bases, with 15 bases separating them.

CDR3 residues: CASSGGQGAHTDTQYF. Here the CDR3 DNA reads TGTGCCAGCAGTGGGGGACAGGGTGCACACACAGATACGCAGTATTTT. The genes are TRBV2 and TRBJ2-3; 9 bases align to TRBD1. The germline V gene has CDR1 SNHLY and CDR2 FYNNEI. The V segment lost 4 bases and the J segment 2 bases; nucleotides outside the gene matches: 7. The CDR3 sequence is 16 residues long.

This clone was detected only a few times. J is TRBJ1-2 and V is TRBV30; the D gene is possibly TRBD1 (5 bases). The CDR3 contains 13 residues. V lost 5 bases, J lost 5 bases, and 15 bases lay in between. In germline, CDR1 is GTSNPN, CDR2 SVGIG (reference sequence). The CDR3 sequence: CAWAEGRGYGYTF. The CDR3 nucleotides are TGTGCCTGGGCCGAGGGTCGGGGGTATGGCTACACCTTC.

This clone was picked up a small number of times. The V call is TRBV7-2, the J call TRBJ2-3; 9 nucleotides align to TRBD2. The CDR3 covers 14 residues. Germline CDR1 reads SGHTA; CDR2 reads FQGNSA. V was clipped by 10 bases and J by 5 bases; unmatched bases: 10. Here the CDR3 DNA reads TGTGCCACCCTGCGGGGGGGCGGGGTAGATACGCAGTATTTT. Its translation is CATLRGGGVDTQYF.

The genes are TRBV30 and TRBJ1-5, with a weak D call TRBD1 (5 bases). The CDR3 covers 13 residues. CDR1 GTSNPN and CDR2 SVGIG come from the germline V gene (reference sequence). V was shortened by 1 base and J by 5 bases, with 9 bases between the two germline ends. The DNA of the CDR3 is TGTGCCTGGAGTGGACAGAGACATCAGCCCCAGCATTTT. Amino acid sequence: CAWSGQRHQPQHF. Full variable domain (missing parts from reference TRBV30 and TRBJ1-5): SQTIHQWPATLVQPVGSPLSLECTVEGTSNPNLYWYRQAAGRGLQLLFYSVGIGQISSEVPQNLSASRPQDRQFILSSKKLLLSDSGFYLCAWSGQRHQPQHFGDGTRLSIL.

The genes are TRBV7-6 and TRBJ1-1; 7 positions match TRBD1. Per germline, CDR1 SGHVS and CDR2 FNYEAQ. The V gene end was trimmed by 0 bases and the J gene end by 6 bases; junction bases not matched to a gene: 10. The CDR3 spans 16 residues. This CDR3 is CASSLARGQSPSEAFF. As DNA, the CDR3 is TGTGCCAGCAGCTTAGCGCGGGGACAGTCCCCTTCTGAAGCTTTCTTT.

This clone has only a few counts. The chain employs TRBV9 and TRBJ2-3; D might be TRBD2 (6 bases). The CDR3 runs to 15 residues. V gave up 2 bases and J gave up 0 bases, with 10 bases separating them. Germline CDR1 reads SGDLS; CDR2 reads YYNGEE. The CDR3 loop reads CASSVLASSTDTQYF. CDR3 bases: TGTGCCAGCAGCGTCCTAGCGTCTAGCACAGATACGCAGTATTTT.

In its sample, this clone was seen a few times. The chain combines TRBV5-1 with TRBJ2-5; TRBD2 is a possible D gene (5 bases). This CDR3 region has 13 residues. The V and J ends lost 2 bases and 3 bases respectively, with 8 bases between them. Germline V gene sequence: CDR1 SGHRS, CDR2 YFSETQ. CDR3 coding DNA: TGCGCCAGCAGCTTCGGGATTGAAGAGACCCAGTACTTC. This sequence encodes CASSFGIEETQYF.

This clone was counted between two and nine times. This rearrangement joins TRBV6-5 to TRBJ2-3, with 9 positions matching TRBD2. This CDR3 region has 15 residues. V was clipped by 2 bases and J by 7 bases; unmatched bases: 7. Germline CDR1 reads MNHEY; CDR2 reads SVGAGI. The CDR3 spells CASSYAGGPLYTQYF. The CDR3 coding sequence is TGTGCCAGCAGTTACGCGGGGGGGCCTCTCTATACGCAGTATTTT.

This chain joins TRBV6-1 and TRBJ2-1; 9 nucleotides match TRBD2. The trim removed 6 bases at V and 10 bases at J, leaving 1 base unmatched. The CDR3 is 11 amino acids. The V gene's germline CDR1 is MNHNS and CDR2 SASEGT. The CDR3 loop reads CASRGLAEQFF. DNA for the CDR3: TGTGCCAGCAGAGGACTAGCGGAGCAGTTCTTC.

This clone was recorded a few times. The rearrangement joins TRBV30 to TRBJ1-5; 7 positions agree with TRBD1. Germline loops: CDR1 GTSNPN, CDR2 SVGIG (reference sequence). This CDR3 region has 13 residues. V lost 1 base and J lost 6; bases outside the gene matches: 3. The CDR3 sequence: CAWSGQGGQPQHF. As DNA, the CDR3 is TGTGCCTGGAGTGGACAGGGTGGTCAGCCCCAGCATTTT.

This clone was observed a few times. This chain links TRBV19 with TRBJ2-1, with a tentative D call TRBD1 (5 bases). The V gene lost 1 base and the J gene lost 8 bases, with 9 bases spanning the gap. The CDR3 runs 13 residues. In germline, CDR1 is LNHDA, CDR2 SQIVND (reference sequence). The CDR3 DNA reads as TGTGCCAGTAGTATAGGATGGGGCTATGAGCAGTTCTTC. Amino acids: CASSIGWGYEQFF.

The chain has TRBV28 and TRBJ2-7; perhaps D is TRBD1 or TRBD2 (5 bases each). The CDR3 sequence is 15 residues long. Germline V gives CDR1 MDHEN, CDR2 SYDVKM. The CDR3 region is CVTGTGPRGSYEQYV. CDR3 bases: TGCGTAACGGGGACCGGGCCGAGGGGCTCCTACGAGCAGTACGTC.

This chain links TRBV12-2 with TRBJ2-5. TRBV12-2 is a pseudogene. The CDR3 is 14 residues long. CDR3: CASRPPGHQETQYF. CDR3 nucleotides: TGTGCAAGTCGCCCCCCTGGACACCAAGAGACCCAGTACTTC.

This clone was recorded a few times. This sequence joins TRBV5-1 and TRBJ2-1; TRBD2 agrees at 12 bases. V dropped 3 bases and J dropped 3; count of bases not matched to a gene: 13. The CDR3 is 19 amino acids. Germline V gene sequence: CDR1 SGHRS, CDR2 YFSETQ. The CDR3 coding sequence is TGCGCCAGCAGCTCCAACGGGGCTAGCGGGGGGGATTACTACAATGAGCAGTTCTTC. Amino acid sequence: CASSSNGASGGDYYNEQFF.

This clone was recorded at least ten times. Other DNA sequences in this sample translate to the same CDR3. The CDR3 DNA reads TGCAGCGTTGACTCTGAAGCTTTCTTT. Its protein is CSVDSEAFF. This chain links TRBV29-1 with TRBJ1-1; D ambiguous. The CDR3 runs 9 residues. CDR1 and CDR2 from the germline V gene are SQVTM and ANQGSEA. Trimming left V 3 bases short and J 6 bases short, with 2 bases between.

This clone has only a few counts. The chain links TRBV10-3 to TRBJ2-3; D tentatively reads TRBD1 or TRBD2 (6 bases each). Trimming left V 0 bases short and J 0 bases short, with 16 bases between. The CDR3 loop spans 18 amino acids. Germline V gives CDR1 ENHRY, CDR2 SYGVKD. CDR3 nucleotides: TGTGCCATCAGTGAGTCCGGGGGACAAATAACGAGCACAGATACGCAGTATTTT. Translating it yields CAISESGGQITSTDTQYF.

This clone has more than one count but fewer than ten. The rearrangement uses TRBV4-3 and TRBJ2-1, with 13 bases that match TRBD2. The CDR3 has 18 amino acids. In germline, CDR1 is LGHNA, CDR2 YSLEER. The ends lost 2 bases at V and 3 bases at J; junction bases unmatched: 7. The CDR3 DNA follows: TGCGCCAGCAGCCAAAGACTAGCGGGGGGATGGAACTACAATGAGCAGTTCTTC. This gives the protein CASSQRLAGGWNYNEQFF.

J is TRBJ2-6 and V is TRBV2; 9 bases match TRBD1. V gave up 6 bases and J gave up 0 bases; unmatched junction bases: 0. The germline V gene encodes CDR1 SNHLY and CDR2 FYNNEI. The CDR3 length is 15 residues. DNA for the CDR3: TGTGCCAGCAGGACAGGGGGCTCTGGGGCCAACGTCCTGACTTTC. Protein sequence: CASRTGGSGANVLTF.

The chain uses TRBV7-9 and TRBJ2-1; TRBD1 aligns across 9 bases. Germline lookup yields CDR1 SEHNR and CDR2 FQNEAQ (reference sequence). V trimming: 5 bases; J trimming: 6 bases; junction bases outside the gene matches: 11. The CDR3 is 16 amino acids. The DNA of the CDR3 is TGTGCCAGCAGCCACCCACGGACAGGGGTGGTCAATGAGCAGTTCTTC. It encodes CASSHPRTGVVNEQFF.

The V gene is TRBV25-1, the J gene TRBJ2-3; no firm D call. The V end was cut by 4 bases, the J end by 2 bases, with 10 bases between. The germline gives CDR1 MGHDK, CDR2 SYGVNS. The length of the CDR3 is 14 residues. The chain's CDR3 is CASSASSYTDTQYF. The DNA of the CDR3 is TGTGCCAGCAGTGCCTCCTCTTACACAGATACGCAGTATTTT. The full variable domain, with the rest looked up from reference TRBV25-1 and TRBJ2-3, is EADIYQTPRYLVIGTGKKITLECSQTMGHDKMYWYQQDPGMELHLIHYSYGVNSTEKGDLSSESTVSRIRTEHFPLTLESARPSHTSQYLCASSASSYTDTQYFGPGTRLTVL.

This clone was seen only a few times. CDR3 in DNA: TGCGCCAGCTATCAGGAAAAGCAGTTCTTC. Its protein product is CASYQEKQFF. The chain has TRBV4-3 and TRBJ2-1, with D unclear. Germline V gene sequence: CDR1 LGHNA, CDR2 YSLEER. V was clipped by 8 bases and J by 11 bases, with 10 bases between them. The CDR3 contains 10 residues.

The CDR3 DNA sequence: TGTGCCAGCAGCGCAGCCGGGACAGGGTCGGGCGGGGAGCTGTTTTTT. Its protein is CASSAAGTGSGGELFF. V usage is TRBV9 and J usage is TRBJ2-2, with TRBD1 matching 9 bases. The CDR3 is 16 residues long. Germline trimming cut 3 bases from V and 7 bases from J; bases unmatched to any gene: 10. Germline lookup yields CDR1 SGDLS and CDR2 YYNGEE.

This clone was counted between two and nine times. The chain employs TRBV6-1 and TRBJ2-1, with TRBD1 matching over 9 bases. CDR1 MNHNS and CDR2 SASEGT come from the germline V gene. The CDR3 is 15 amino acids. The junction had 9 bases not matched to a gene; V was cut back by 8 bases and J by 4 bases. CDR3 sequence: CASGLGQGVYNEQFF. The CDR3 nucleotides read TGTGCCAGCGGCCTGGGACAGGGCGTGTACAATGAGCAGTTCTTC.